This T cell receptor beta chain was retrieved from a study of Ad26.COV2.S vaccination and SARS-CoV-2 variants (dated by TCRdb to the early 2020s). With respect to the entire study: Donors in the vaccine arm were drawn from COV1001, a phase I-IIa trial of Ad26.COV2.S in healthy adults that was multicentre, randomized, double-blind and placebo-controlled. Dosing of Ad26.COV2.S was intramuscular, at either 5x10^10 or 1x10^11 viral particles, delivered as one shot or as two shots spaced 56 days apart. The specificity and breadth of SARS-CoV-2-reactive T cell receptors after Ad26.COV2.S vaccination were assessed by TCRbeta repertoire sequencing. A total of about 30 samples were included in the TCR-sequenced set, comprising around 19 Ad26.COV2.S vaccine recipients, 5 placebo recipients and 8 SARS-CoV-2 convalescent individuals. Trial participants were randomized into five groups of five: low-dose or high-dose Ad26.COV2.S given once or twice, or placebo on both occasions. Blinding of investigators to trial group allocation was maintained during experiments and outcome assessment.

The CDR3 measures 11 amino acids from cysteine to phenylalanine. Only the CDR3 part of the read is kept: 33 bases, read in frame from the first base. At the junction V is shortened by 3 bases and J by 4 bases, with 3 bases in between. The immunoSEQ Assay was used to sequence TCRbeta CDR3 regions. After extraction, genomic DNA underwent amplification by bias-controlled multiplex PCR, followed by high-throughput sequencing. On the authors' methods: Collapsing and filtering of sequences were performed to quantify the absolute abundance of each unique TCRbeta CDR3 region. T cell fraction was estimated by normalizing TCRbeta template counts to usable DNA, which was measured by amplifying reference genes present in all nucleated cells. Repertoire TCRs were annotated as SARS-CoV-2-specific by exact matching of V gene, CDR3 amino acid sequence and J gene to a known reactive TCR set. The reference SARS-CoV-2 TCR set was derived from MIRA and filtered for enrichment in COVID-19-positive ImmuneCODE repertoires, a step that removed public or cross-reactive TCRs. Using the MIRA antigens, annotated TCRs were further analysed by specific ORF or by position within an ORF. Depth was the summed frequency of annotated unique rearrangements, while breadth was defined as annotated unique rearrangements over total unique productive rearrangements. TCR breadth was compared between groups using two-sided Wilcoxon rank-sum tests. TCRdb provides this immuneACCESS table in a form limited to in-frame rearrangements. Some clones are lacking; in checked studies, under half of them reflect an unresolved V gene, and why the rest are absent is not known. That table is the source of V, J and clone size, and D and trimming were worked out from the DNA. This sample holds 350,000 to 400,000 clones; roughly nine tenths were observed only once. The ten largest clones add up to under 4% of the sample.

A word on this clone: This receptor's antigen is unknown. Qualities for individual bases were not recorded, and no much larger clone is one base off. This sample includes further DNA sequences coding for the same CDR3.

The full study reports these points: Ad26.COV2.S recipients had higher spike-specific TCR breadth than placebo recipients (P = 0.0014). Substantial breadth of spike-specific CD8+ and CD4+ T cell responses was reported after vaccination. Vaccine and placebo recipients had similar non-spike TCR breadth, a finding consistent with the vaccine containing only spike. The authors noted that the TCR breadth and depth analyses may have underestimated total T cell responses. The study was not powered for comparison of responses between vaccine doses or regimens.

The intended sense of this specimen's treatment or condition label: around 19 received Ad26.COV2.S at low or high dose, single or two shots; 5 received placebo; per-sample allocation not given. Repertoires of vaccine and placebo recipients were sequenced from samples collected on day 63 after the first injection. Cohort 1b enrolled 25 adults aged 18-55 years at a single site in Boston, USA, between 29 July and 7 August 2020. Ad26.COV2.S consisted of a replication-incompetent adenovirus type 26 vector by which a prefusion-stabilized SARS-CoV-2 spike protein from the original Wuhan strain was expressed.

Specimen: peripheral blood, collected in a trial of Ad26.COV2.S vaccine versus placebo. The receptor was isolated from a person between 18 and 65 years old who received the Ad26.COV2.S COVID-19 vaccine or a placebo. The rearrangement joined TRBV12-3 or TRBV12-4 to TRBJ1-1; too little of a D gene remains to name it. The sequence in DNA is TGTGCCAGCAGTTTCAGCACTGAAGCTTTCTTT. It is translated as CASSFSTEAFF.